Listed below are T cell receptor beta chains from one sample, sequenced in a study of blood T cell repertoires in COVID-19. Repertoires were generated with immunoSEQ multiplex PCR, while TCRdb's copy carries only in-frame clones and drops some. The sample has some 240,000 clones, approximately 92% seen once. Sequenced sample: peripheral blood. The receptor set was obtained from a woman aged 40 to 50 who had recovered from COVID-19. The CDR3 runs from the conserved cysteine through the conserved F or W. Fields, in order: CDR3 DNA, CDR3 protein, J gene, D gene, V gene, clone size. A D gene is named only where the DNA matches it firmly. Clone size is shown for a subset of rows, as once, few, many or a class of expanded clone.

TGTGCTAGTGGACCGAGAGAGACAGGGGTTTCCTACAATGAGCAGTTCTTC | CASGPRETGVSYNEQFF | TRBJ2-1 | TRBD1 | TRBV12-5 | .
TGTGCCAGCAGCTTCCCCAGGCTAGCGGGCGGAGTGAGTCAGTTCTTC | CASSFPRLAGGVSQFF | TRBJ2-1 | TRBD2 | TRBV7-9 | .
TGTGCCAGCAGTTTATCCCCTGGCACAGATACGCAGTATTTT | CASSLSPGTDTQYF | TRBJ2-3 | . | TRBV28 | .
TGTGCCAGCAGCCCCTCGTTTAGAAGTTCCACTGAAGCTTTCTTT | CASSPSFRSSTEAFF | TRBJ1-1 | . | TRBV4-2 | .
TGTGCCAGTAGTACGGGTGGAGGAACCACTGAAGCTTTCTTT | CASSTGGGTTEAFF | TRBJ1-1 | . | TRBV19 | .
TGTGCCAGCAGTTGGGACAGGACTGGGGCCAACGTCCTGACTTTC | CASSWDRTGANVLTF | TRBJ2-6 | TRBD1 | TRBV6-6 | .
TGTGCCAGCAGCCAGGGACATTCGAACACTGAAGCTTTCTTT | CASSQGHSNTEAFF | TRBJ1-1 | . | TRBV4-2 | few
TGCGCCAGCAGCTTGCTTACTAGCGGGGACACCGGGGAGCTGTTTTTT | CASSLLTSGDTGELFF | TRBJ2-2 | TRBD2 | TRBV5-1 | once
TGTGCCAGCAGTGACCTGTCCGCCTTTAGTCAGGCATCCGTGTCAGCTTTCTTT | CASSDLSAFSQASVSAFF | TRBJ1-1 | . | TRBV6-1 | .
TGTGCCATCAGTGAGTTCGAGACAGGGTACACCTTC | CAISEFETGYTF | TRBJ1-2 | TRBD1 | TRBV10-3 | once
TGTGCCTGGAGTCTCGCCGCTTCTACCCTCCACTTT | CAWSLAASTLHF | TRBJ1-6 | . | TRBV30 | .
TGTGCCTGGAGTGAACAGATGAACACTGAAGCTTTCTTT | CAWSEQMNTEAFF | TRBJ1-1 | . | TRBV30 | .
TGTGCCAGCAGCCGTCCGGGACTAGCGGGGAGGGATGAGCAGTTCTTC | CASSRPGLAGRDEQFF | TRBJ2-1 | TRBD2 | TRBV5-4 | .
TGTGCCAGCAGCCTATACCCCGGGGGGCTCTACGAGCAGTACTTC | CASSLYPGGLYEQYF | TRBJ2-7 | . | TRBV6-5 | .
TGTGCCAGCTCACCACCACAGGGCCAAAACATTCAGTACTTC | CASSPPQGQNIQYF | TRBJ2-4 | . | TRBV18 | .
TGTGCCAGCAGCTTAGAACTAGCGGGAGAAGAGACCCAGTACTTC | CASSLELAGEETQYF | TRBJ2-5 | TRBD2 | TRBV11-2 | .
TGTGCCAGCGCTACTCACCAATTCGACAGAGCGAATTCACCTCTCCACTTT | CASATHQFDRANSPLHF | TRBJ1-6 | . | TRBV2 | .
TGTGCCATCAGTGAACTGGCGGGGAACAATGAGCAGTTCTTC | CAISELAGNNEQFF | TRBJ2-1 | . | TRBV10-3 | .
TGTGCCAGTACCGCCGGGGGGGGGATGTCGTCGGGAGAGCAGTACTTC | CASTAGGGMSSGEQYF | TRBJ2-7 | TRBD2 | TRBV19 | .
TGTGCCAGCAGCTGGGGACAGGCGGACGGCTACACCTTC | CASSWGQADGYTF | TRBJ1-2 | TRBD1 | TRBV2 | .
TGCGCCAGCAGCTTCCAGGCAGTAGACACCGGGGAGCTGTTTTTT | CASSFQAVDTGELFF | TRBJ2-2 | . | TRBV5-1 | .